Below, 29 T cell receptor beta chains from the same sample are listed, as sequenced in a study of blood T cell repertoires in COVID-19. Sequencing was performed with immunoSEQ multiplex PCR; in TCRdb, only in-frame clones are kept and a portion is missing. Of 180,000 or so clones in the sample, about four fifths were seen once. Sample: PBMCs or T cells enriched from blood (not recorded which). The source of these receptors is a man in his forties or fifties who had recovered from COVID-19.

This clone was seen more than once but under ten times. V usage is TRBV6-1 and J usage is TRBJ2-1, with 10 bases identical to TRBD2. Germline loops: CDR1 MNHNS, CDR2 SASEGT. The length of the CDR3 is 14 residues. With V trimmed by 0 bases and J by 8 bases, 1 base remained unmatched. DNA of the CDR3: TGTGCCAGCAGTGAAGCTAGCGGGAGGTATGAGCAGTTCTTC. This translates into CASSEASGRYEQFF.

The chain is built from TRBV28 and TRBJ2-5, with TRBD1 as a possible D gene (6 bases). The CDR3 consists of 13 residues. V lost 2 bases, J lost 3 bases, and 7 bases lay in between. Germline values: CDR1 MDHEN, CDR2 SYDVKM. CDR3 sequence reads: CASSLTGKETQYF. CDR3 nucleotide sequence: TGTGCCAGCAGTTTAACAGGGAAAGAGACCCAGTACTTC.

V gene TRBV3-1 (or the pseudogene TRBV3-2) combines with J gene TRBJ1-5; no clear D gene. Germline values: CDR1 LGHDT, CDR2 YNNKEL (reference sequence). V was shortened by 4 bases and J by 6 bases, with 16 bases between the two germline ends. The CDR3 sequence is 15 residues long. CDR3 DNA sequence: TGTGCCAGCAGCCTATCGTGGGCTGAGGGTCAGCCCCAGCATTTT. It specifies CASSLSWAEGQPQHF.

The V and J genes are TRBV5-8 and TRBJ2-7; perhaps TRBD2 as D (5 bases). The CDR3 length is 15 residues. Trimming left V 6 bases short and J 5 bases short, with 21 bases between. From germline, CDR1 is SGHTS and CDR2 YDEGEE. DNA for the CDR3: TGTGCCAGCACCCCGGGGTGGGTTCCTTCTCACGAGCAGTACTTC. Translation gives CASTPGWVPSHEQYF.

A few counts support this clone. The chain combines TRBV18 with TRBJ1-1, with D perhaps TRBD1 (5 bases). Germline V gene sequence: CDR1 KGHSH, CDR2 LQKENI. CDR3 size: 13 residues. Between the trimmed V and J ends, which lost 3 bases and 6 bases, there was a span of 11 bases. The CDR3 sequence is CASSPLGVAEAFF. The CDR3 coding sequence is TGTGCCAGCTCACCCTTAGGGGTGGCTGAAGCTTTCTTT.

This clone was observed a few times. The V gene is TRBV27, the J gene TRBJ1-3, with D possibly matching TRBD1 (5 bases). V lost 6 bases and J lost 4, with 10 bases in between. The CDR3 extends over 13 amino acids. Germline V CDR1 and CDR2: MNHEY, SMNVEV (reference sequence). In DNA, the CDR3 is TGTGCCAGCAGCTTGGGGCCCGGAAACACCATATATTTT. Its protein is CASSLGPGNTIYF.

V gene TRBV27 combines with J gene TRBJ2-2, with D tentatively TRBD1 (6 bases). The CDR3 length is 15 residues. V was pared by 8 bases and J by 4 bases, with 17 bases between. Germline V gene sequence: CDR1 MNHEY, CDR2 SMNVEV (reference sequence). The CDR3 is CASGRTGMSTGELFF. The CDR3 DNA follows: TGTGCCAGCGGGAGAACAGGGATGAGCACCGGGGAGCTGTTTTTT.

The gene calls are TRBV6-4 and TRBJ1-5, with D unclear. The germline V and J ends were trimmed by 4 bases and 5 bases, with 9 bases remaining between them. The CDR3 is 13 amino acids. Germline V lookup: CDR1 MRHNA, CDR2 SNTAGT. In nucleotides, the CDR3 is TGTGCCAGCAGTGTCCAACGGGATCAGCCCCAGCATTTT. Translation: CASSVQRDQPQHF.

This clone was seen just once. The chain employs TRBV7-6 and TRBJ1-5; the match to TRBD1 covers 7 bases. CDR1 and CDR2 from the germline V gene are SGHVS and FNYEAQ. The CDR3 is 16 residues long. Trimming took 5 bases from V and 6 from J; bases not matched to a gene: 13. CDR3 amino acids: CASSPGPGQLAQPQHF. The CDR3 coding sequence is TGTGCCAGCAGCCCAGGTCCGGGACAGCTTGCTCAGCCCCAGCATTTT.

This chain uses TRBV27 with TRBJ2-1; 11 bases map to TRBD2. The CDR3 sequence is 15 residues long. Germline-derived CDR1 and CDR2 are MNHEY and SMNVEV (reference sequence). J gave up 5 bases and V 6 bases, and 6 bases lay outside the gene matches. The CDR3, as DNA: TGTGCCAGCAGGACCGGGACTAGCGGAAACAATGAGCAGTTCTTC. The encoded protein is CASRTGTSGNNEQFF.

The chain links TRBV19 to TRBJ2-1; TRBD2 agrees at 10 bases. V lost 3 bases and J lost 9; bases outside the gene matches: 8. CDR3 length equals 15 residues. Germline CDR1 LNHDA, CDR2 SQIVND (reference sequence). CDR3 in amino acids: CASSMGLAGAGEQFF. The CDR3 DNA is TGTGCCAGTAGTATGGGTCTAGCGGGGGCGGGTGAGCAGTTCTTC.

This chain connects TRBV10-3 to TRBJ2-1; 8 bases map to TRBD2. V was clipped by 4 bases and J by 5 bases; unmatched bases: 7. Germline CDR1 ENHRY, CDR2 SYGVKD. The CDR3 is 15 amino acids. CDR3 loop: CAISAPGLGNNEQFF. DNA of the CDR3: TGTGCCATCAGTGCGCCGGGACTAGGGAACAATGAGCAGTTCTTC.

This clone has a handful of counts. CDR3 loop: CASSLVAGDSDTQYF. The CDR3, as DNA: TGTGCCAGCAGCTTAGTTGCGGGAGATTCAGATACGCAGTATTTT. The genes are TRBV7-2 and TRBJ2-3, with 7 bases lining up with TRBD2. This CDR3 has 15 amino acids. Trimming took 1 base from V and 4 from J; bases not matched to a gene: 5. Germline CDR1 is SGHTA and CDR2 is FQGNSA.

The chain combines TRBV10-1 with TRBJ2-2, with TRBD2 identical over 9 bases. The length of the CDR3 is 16 residues. Germline CDR1 reads WNHNN; CDR2 reads SYGVQD (reference sequence). The J segment lost 0 bases and the V segment lost 4 bases, leaving 3 bases of the junction unmatched. CDR3 loop: CASSAASGTNTGELFF. The CDR3 bases are TGCGCCAGCAGTGCGGCTAGCGGGACGAACACCGGGGAGCTGTTTTTT.

The V gene is TRBV30, the J gene TRBJ1-2; a weak D match, TRBD1 (5 bases). This CDR3 has 13 residues. The germline V gene encodes CDR1 GTSNPN and CDR2 SVGIG (reference sequence). V lost 2 bases and J 7 bases, leaving 14 bases between the germline ends. The CDR3: CAWSPPGGFGYTF. The CDR3 DNA follows: TGTGCCTGGAGTCCCCCGGGGGGATTTGGCTACACCTTC.

This rearrangement joins TRBV27 to TRBJ2-1; 14 nucleotides align to TRBD2. CDR3 size: 18 residues. CDR1 is MNHEY and CDR2 is SMNVEV in the germline V gene (reference sequence). The J segment lost 1 base and the V segment lost 6 bases, leaving 8 bases of the junction unmatched. CDR3 coding DNA: TGTGCCAGCAGGTGGGGGACTAGCGGGAGAGGTTCCTACAATGAGCAGTTCTTC. It encodes CASRWGTSGRGSYNEQFF.

The chain joins TRBV5-1 to TRBJ2-2; D is uncertain. CDR1 and CDR2 (germline): SGHRS, YFSETQ. The CDR3 is 15 amino acids. The germline V and J ends were trimmed by 0 bases and 0 bases, with 6 bases remaining between them. DNA of the CDR3: TGCGCCAGCAGCTTGGTCACTACGAACACCGGGGAGCTGTTTTTT. This gives the protein CASSLVTTNTGELFF.

V and J are TRBV27 and TRBJ2-5, with 13 bases aligning to TRBD2. CDR3 length: 16 residues. V lost 5 bases, J lost 4 bases, and 7 bases stayed unmatched. Looked up from germline, CDR1 is MNHEY and CDR2 is SMNVEV (reference sequence). DNA of the CDR3: TGTGCCAGCAGTCCCGGACTAGCGGGAGTTCGAGAGACCCAGTACTTC. Its translation: CASSPGLAGVRETQYF.

The chain joins TRBV29-1 to TRBJ2-2; 10 bases map to TRBD2. CDR1 is SQVTM and CDR2 is ANQGSEA in the germline V gene. CDR3 size: 16 residues. The ends lost 0 bases at V and 7 bases at J; junction bases unmatched: 8. The CDR3 DNA reads TGCAGCGTTGAAGATCTGCTAGCGGGAGACAGCGGGGAGCTGTTTTTT. Its protein is CSVEDLLAGDSGELFF.

This clone occurred a few times. The chain couples TRBV15 to TRBJ2-1; no clear D gene. V was clipped by 0 bases and J by 4 bases, with 13 bases between them. This CDR3 contains 16 residues. CDR1 is LNHNV, CDR2 YYDKDF, per germline (reference sequence). The CDR3 spells CATSRESSVYYNEQFF. CDR3 sequence (DNA): TGTGCCACCAGCAGAGAAAGCAGCGTTTATTACAATGAGCAGTTCTTC.

The gene calls are TRBV24-1 and TRBJ1-1; D is undetermined. V lost 6 bases and J lost 7, with 8 bases in between. Germline CDR1 and CDR2: KGHDR and SFDVKD. CDR3 length: 11 amino acids. The DNA of the CDR3 is TGTGCCACCAGTTCTTCGTTTGAAGCTTTCTTT. Translation: CATSSSFEAFF.

The chain is built from TRBV15 and TRBJ1-2; tentatively, D is TRBD1 (5 bases). Germline values: CDR1 LNHNV, CDR2 YYDKDF (reference sequence). The CDR3 is made up of 16 amino acids. V was pared by 2 bases and J by 3 bases, with 16 bases between. The CDR3 is CATSRRSGTYDYGYTF. The CDR3 DNA reads TGTGCCACCAGCAGAAGGTCAGGGACTTATGACTATGGCTACACCTTC.

In its sample, this clone was seen a few times. The gene calls are TRBV6-5 and TRBJ1-3; no clear D gene. Trimming pared 4 bases from V and 0 bases from J, leaving 10 bases between. Germline values: CDR1 MNHEY, CDR2 SVGAGI. The CDR3 consists of 15 residues. In DNA form, the CDR3 reads TGTGCCAGCAGTTCTTCCTTCAGCTCTGGAAACACCATATATTTT. Amino acids: CASSSSFSSGNTIYF.

V and J are TRBV5-1 and TRBJ2-2; possibly TRBD1 for D (6 bases). With 2 bases removed from V and 4 bases from J, the gap between germline ends came to 12 bases. The CDR3 is made up of 15 amino acids. From germline, CDR1 is SGHRS and CDR2 YFSETQ. The CDR3, as DNA: TGCGCCAGCAGCTTTATGACAGGCGCCACCGGGGAGCTGTTTTTT. As protein: CASSFMTGATGELFF.

The chain joins TRBV27 to TRBJ2-2; a weak D match, TRBD1 (5 bases). The CDR3 is made up of 13 amino acids. Trimming shortened V by 6 bases and J by 2 bases, and 7 bases separated the two germline ends. Germline V gene sequence: CDR1 MNHEY, CDR2 SMNVEV (reference sequence). The CDR3 region is CASRDTNTGELFF. In nucleotides, the CDR3 is TGTGCCAGCAGGGACACAAACACCGGGGAGCTGTTTTTT.

The chain employs TRBV29-1 and TRBJ1-1; 7 bases are a match to TRBD1. The CDR3 extends over 13 amino acids. The germline CDR1 and CDR2 sequences are SQVTM and ANQGSEA. The ends lost 7 bases at V and 2 bases at J; junction bases unmatched: 7. The CDR3 loop is CSAEGQLNTEAFF. The CDR3 region has the DNA TGCAGCGCTGAGGGACAGCTTAACACTGAAGCTTTCTTT.

The CDR3 sequence is CASSYAGLWSPLHF. Here the CDR3 DNA reads TGTGCCAGCAGTTATGCAGGTCTCTGGTCACCCCTCCACTTT. V and J are TRBV28 and TRBJ1-6, with D uncertain. V was clipped by 4 bases and J by 10 bases, with 14 bases between them. The germline V gene has CDR1 MDHEN and CDR2 SYDVKM. This CDR3 has 14 amino acids.

The chain carries TRBV5-6 and TRBJ1-2; tentatively, D is TRBD1 (6 bases). CDR1 is SGHDT, CDR2 YYEEEE, per germline. V dropped 5 bases and J dropped 8 bases, with 19 bases sitting between them. The CDR3 consists of 14 residues. CDR3 sequence reads: CASRRTDSSGGYTF. Written as DNA, the CDR3 is TGTGCCAGCAGGCGTACGGACAGTTCGGGAGGCTACACCTTC.

This chain joins TRBV2 and TRBJ1-5; D gene uncertain. Trimming took off 4 bases at V and 1 base at J, with 17 bases between the two ends. The CDR3 loop spans 17 amino acids. The germline gives CDR1 SNHLY, CDR2 FYNNEI. The CDR3 coding sequence is TGTGCCAGCAGTGCCCCGGAGGGCAGGCTCAGCAATCAGCCCCAGCATTTT. Residues: CASSAPEGRLSNQPQHF.